The T cell receptor (beta chain) described here comes from a study of blood T cell repertoires in COVID-19. The overall study: The origin of the acute and convalescent COVID-19 samples was the United States, Italy and Spain. From T cells, B-cell-depleted T cells, or PBMCs came the material, which was cDNA or gDNA.

Using immunoSEQ multiplex PCR, the repertoire was profiled, and TCRdb retains in-frame clones only, with some absent. Counted here are approximately 150,000 clones, about 88% occurring once; the ten biggest clones make up less than 3%. CDR1 and CDR2 (germline): KGHDR, SFDVKD. V was clipped by 0 bases and J by 3 bases; unmatched bases: 20. The CDR3 length is 21 residues. Seattle researchers signed up patients amid active infection and tracked them longitudinally. This chain joins TRBV24-1 and TRBJ2-7; 9 bases fit TRBD2. The TCR originated in an elderly woman with COVID-19, enrolled during active disease. Sequenced sample: peripheral blood. The CDR3, as DNA: TGTGCCACCAGTGATTTGGCCCTAAACAAAGGGCTAGCGGGAAAGGACTACGAGCAGTACTTC. It codes for CATSDLALNKGLAGKDYEQYF.